This T cell receptor (beta chain) was identified in a study of long-term antiretroviral therapy in people with HIV (dated by TCRdb to between 2021 and 2022). With respect to the entire study: The earliest samples were collected about a decade before the 2015 WHO recommendation for immediate ART, when ART was typically delayed until CD4 counts fell. Among the approximately 30 participants with HIV, roughly eleven were female. The cohort contributed roughly 190 cryopreserved PBMC samples from about 33 adults with confirmed HIV infection, collected serially over a mean of 6 years (range 1-12). No cross-contamination during QIAcube processing turned up in test extractions that ran a monoclonal T-cell line alongside 25 to 35 polyclonal samples. This retrospective serial study examined whether starting ART and sustained HIV suppression were associated with changes in the composition and diversity of the TRB repertoire in peripheral blood.

Looking up the germline V gene yields CDR1 SQVTM and CDR2 ANQGSEA. At the junction V is shortened by 2 bases and J by 8 bases, with 6 bases in between. From the cysteine through the phenylalanine, the CDR3 covers 10 amino acids. Of all the DNA, just the CDR3 is kept, 30 bases in frame from base 1. What the authors observed across the whole study: The samples span the years 2004 to 2017, and the ART regimens used at that time may not be as effective as current regimens. Expanded TRB clones identified before ART initiation dominated the repertoire across all time points, though the dominance fluctuated and decreased in many PLHIV after ART. Inferences about post-ART repertoire changes are limited because no data were available on ART adherence, viral resistance or therapy changes. HIV repertoires had narrower CDR3 length ranges than controls, and the network structure suggested an antigen-experienced repertoire that shifted only slightly toward naive after ART. Starting ART was linked to a significant rise in TRB diversity, yet even after long-term ART the diversity remained significantly lower than in transplant donor controls. Since PBMC availability was limited, sequencing covered only the TCR beta chain, with no alpha chain pairing. Unsorted PBMC were profiled instead of sorted CD4+ and CD8+ T cells because pre-ART samples had limited cell numbers.

Notes on this clone: Its antigen target is currently unknown. One base away there is no much larger clone; base qualities are not given.

The immunoSEQ hsTCRB v3.0 assay was used at survey level resolution to sequence the TRB variable region. The targeted TRB sequencing depth was about 40,000-50,000 T-cell genomes per sample. TRB libraries were pooled and sequenced on an Illumina MiSeq using a v3 150-cycle kit. Regarding the original processing steps: Repertoire analysis ran in R within a reproducible Nextflow workflow covering QC, data transformation and analysis. LymphoSeq2, an R package for exploring AIRR-Seq data, was used to implement custom analyses. Several samples yielding fewer than 5000 total TRB sequences were excluded, leaving 150 to 200 analyzed HIV repertoires. Among the 170 to 200 retained HIV repertoires, 59 were collected before ART initiation and roughly 130 were collected after ART initiation. Repertoires were downsampled to 5000 TRB nucleotide sequences, and summary statistics were averaged over 100 downsampling iterations. TRB sequences were retained for analysis only if CDR3 regions of at least seven amino acids were present. A Shannon entropy-derived clonality score and the Gini coefficient were used to measure diversity. Repertoire networks linked the top 5000 CDR3 amino acid sequences whenever two sequences differed by an edit distance of one. For TRB CDR3 amino acid sequences, GLIPH2 was used to predict antigen specificity groups and MHC restriction. CDR3 amino acid sequences were matched against VDJdb and McPAS-TCR to flag known CMV, EBV, HIV or tissue antigen associations. Pre-ART, post-ART and control groups were compared with Wilcoxon signed-rank tests and Holm-Bonferroni correction. What TCRdb holds here is the immuneACCESS table cut down to in-frame rearrangements. Part of the clones is not present; checked against another copy, under half of the missing clones reflect an unresolved V gene, and the others are unexplained. That table gives V, J and clone size, and the DNA gave D and trimming. The sample has more than 20,000 clones on record, roughly 89% of them singletons. The ten largest clones represent approximately 8.4% of the sample.

To be included, a participant needed at least one PBMC sample from before ART initiation plus at least two post-ART samples. All participants with HIV were treated in the United States of America. Cryopreserved samples of roughly 0.85-11 million PBMC were thawed and washed before DNA extraction. At the time of the earliest PBMC sample for each participant with HIV, ages ranged from about 23 to 60 years. Per participant, PBMC samples came from 1-4 timepoints prior to ART initiation and 2-8 timepoints following ART initiation, for a median of 7 samples. Serial HIV viral load, CD4+ T-cell count, ART history and demographic data were obtained for every participant. Genomic DNA was extracted from unsorted PBMC with a Qiagen kit on a QIAcube, processed in batches of 12 samples.

Here the sequenced sample was unsorted PBMCs, taken 1.8 years before starting antiretroviral therapy. The receptor was isolated from a man aged 50 or older with HIV. The V and J segments used are TRBV29-1 and TRBJ1-1; a confident D gene designation cannot be given. The sequenced DNA: TGCAGCGTTGAAACGGGGGAAGCTTTCTTT. This is translated as CSVETGEAFF.